This T cell receptor (beta chain) was identified during a study of T cell repertoires in ileal Crohn's disease. Study-wide findings and caveats: Every patient over 26.8% clonality showed endoscopic recurrence.

Concerning this clone itself: The antigen remains undetermined.

This CDR3 comprises 15 residues. Germline V gives CDR1 SGHTA, CDR2 FQGNSA. The V end was cut by 4 bases, the J end by 1 base, with 13 bases between. About 490 nanograms of biopsy DNA per sample underwent TCRB immunosequencing. Assay used: immunoSEQ multiplex PCR; TCRdb lists only in-frame clones, some missing. The data hold tens of thousands of clones, with just under 80% observed a single time. The chain joins TRBV7-2 to TRBJ2-5; TRBD1 might be the D (7 bases). The sequencing sample was made of ileal tissue. This receptor was taken from an adult with Crohn's disease. CDR3 DNA: TGTGCCAGCAGCTGGCGCGGGACAGCCCAAGAGACCCAGTACTTC. Its protein is CASSWRGTAQETQYF.